The 14 T cell receptor beta chains given below trace back to one sample, sequenced in a study of metastatic and nonmetastatic thyroid tumors. Patients underwent thyroid surgery, and none had received any treatment before it. TCRdb re-analyzed the PCR reads using MiXCR. Among about 21,000 clones listed, approximately 10% were seen once. The sample was blood. These receptors originate from a female donor with papillary thyroid cancer or a benign thyroid nodule (not recorded which). Some clones in this sample may be carry-over from other donors' samples.

This clone was observed at least ten times. The chain uses TRBV6-4 and TRBJ2-1; 7 bases agree with TRBD1. The germline V gene encodes CDR1 MRHNA and CDR2 SNTAGT. The V segment lost 4 bases and the J segment 6 bases; nucleotides outside the gene matches: 9. The CDR3 totals 15 residues. This chain's CDR3 is CASSATGDGGNEQFF. The CDR3, as DNA: TGTGCCAGCAGTGCTACAGGGGATGGTGGCAATGAGCAGTTCTTC.

In its sample, this clone was seen many times. The junction departs from the called germline gene at one end, perhaps through a read error. J is TRBJ2-1 and V is TRBV27; 13 nucleotides agree with TRBD2. The CDR3 extends over 19 amino acids. Germline V lookup: CDR1 MNHEY, CDR2 SMNVEV (reference sequence). The CDR3 DNA follows: TGTGACAGCAGCGCCAGGCTCGAATTTGGGACTAGCGGGATGAATGAGCAGTTCTTC. Protein: CDSSARLEFGTSGMNEQFF.

Of note for this clone: This may stem from a read error, because a much larger clone lies one nucleotide away. The chain links TRBV7-2 to TRBJ1-1; 9 bases are shared with TRBD1. The V gene end was trimmed by 5 bases and the J gene end by 5 bases; junction bases not matched to a gene: 9. The CDR3 spans 15 residues. The germline V gene has CDR1 SGHTA and CDR2 FQGNSA. CDR3 bases: TGTGCCAGCAGCCAAGGGACAGGGAGTAGAACTGAAGCTTTCTTT. Its translation is CASSQGTGSRTEAFF.

In its sample, this clone was seen a few times. This may come from a read error, since a much larger clone is one base off. CDR3 in amino acids: CASSVGASTDMRYF. DNA for the CDR3: TGTGCCAGTAGTGTGGGAGCGAGCACAGATATGCGGTATTTT. The genes are TRBV19 and TRBJ2-3; D may be TRBD2 (5 bases). Trimming removed 5 bases at V and 14 bases at J, with 23 bases between. The germline V gene has CDR1 LNHDA and CDR2 SQIVND (reference sequence). This CDR3 spans 14 amino acids.

This clone was recorded many times. In DNA form, the CDR3 reads TGCAGTCCCGTACAGCATAATGAAAAACTGTTTTTT. Its translation: CSPVQHNEKLFF. The chain has TRBV20-1 and TRBJ1-4; D ambiguous. Germline CDR1 reads DFQATT; CDR2 reads SNEGSKA (reference sequence). The CDR3 consists of 12 residues. Trimming left V 8 bases short and J 4 bases short, with 11 bases between.

This clone came up many times. V is TRBV19 and J is TRBJ2-7; tentative D call: TRBD2 (5 bases). Germline V gene sequence: CDR1 LNHDA, CDR2 SQIVND (reference sequence). Trimming cost V 1 base and J 1 base, with 11 bases left between them. The CDR3 covers 15 residues. The CDR3 reads CASSIVPGLSYEQYF. CDR3 bases: TGTGCCAGTAGTATAGTGCCCGGACTTTCCTACGAGCAGTACTTC.

In its sample, this clone was seen a few times. A much larger clone differs from this one at a single base, so this may be a read error. The rearrangement joins TRBV2 to TRBJ2-3; TRBD2 aligns across 8 bases. Germline V gene sequence: CDR1 SNHLY, CDR2 FYNNEI. V lost 8 bases and J lost 0; bases outside the gene matches: 13. This CDR3 comprises 17 residues. CDR3 amino acids: CASSRGRASGSTDTQYF. The CDR3 DNA is TGTGCCAGCTCCCGGGGCCGGGCTAGCGGGAGCACAGATACGCAGTATTTT.

This clone is judged medium-sized. The chain employs TRBV6-2 or TRBV6-3 and TRBJ1-6, with 8 bases aligning to TRBD1. The V gene end was trimmed by 7 bases and the J gene end by 5 bases; junction bases not matched to a gene: 4. Germline V gene lookup returns CDR1 MNHEY and CDR2 SVGEGT. The CDR3 covers 14 residues. The CDR3 DNA is TGTGCCAGCAAACCGACAGGGGATAATTCACCCCTCCACTTT. Translated, it gives CASKPTGDNSPLHF.

By share, this clone counts as medium-sized (0.01 to 0.1%). The chain carries TRBV27 and TRBJ2-1; D may be TRBD2 (6 bases). V was pared by 7 bases and J by 5 bases, with 18 bases between. This CDR3 spans 15 amino acids. CDR1 is MNHEY and CDR2 is SMNVEV in the germline V gene (reference sequence). The CDR3 is CASMRAGNFNNEQFF. CDR3 DNA sequence: TGTGCCAGCATGCGGGCGGGGAATTTTAACAATGAGCAGTTCTTC.

V is TRBV15 and J is TRBJ2-7, with D possibly being TRBD2 (6 bases). Germline V lookup: CDR1 LNHNV, CDR2 YYDKDF (reference sequence). V was trimmed by 5 bases and J by 5 bases, leaving 16 bases between them. The CDR3 spans 14 residues. The CDR3 protein is CATSAYRWGDEQYF. For the CDR3, the DNA is TGTGCCACCAGCGCCTACAGGTGGGGGGACGAGCAGTACTTC. The full variable domain, completed using reference TRBV15 and TRBJ2-7, is DAMVIQNPRYQVTQFGKPVTLSCSQTLNHNVMYWYQQKSSQAPKLLFHYYDKDFNNEADTPDNFQSRRPNTSFCFLDIRSPGLGDTAMYLCATSAYRWGDEQYFGPGTRLTVT.

This clone was detected many times. The chain has TRBV14 and TRBJ2-7; 7 bases map to TRBD1. Germline V CDR1 and CDR2: SGHDN, FVKESK. V trimming: 4 bases; J trimming: 3 bases; junction bases outside the gene matches: 9. This CDR3 contains 15 residues. CDR3 bases: TGTGCCAGCAGCCGAGACAGGGCCCGCCGCTACGAGCAGTACTTC. Translated, it gives CASSRDRARRYEQYF.

This clone was detected a few times. The CDR3 loop reads CASIQTGRATQYF. The CDR3 DNA reads as TGTGCCAGCATTCAGACAGGGAGGGCGACCCAGTACTTC. The chain uses TRBV2 and TRBJ2-5; possibly TRBD1 or TRBD2 for D (7 bases each). The CDR3 is made up of 13 amino acids. V was pared by 7 bases and J by 7 bases, with 16 bases between. Germline CDR1 is SNHLY and CDR2 is FYNNEI.

In this sample, this clone turned up many times. V gene TRBV28 combines with J gene TRBJ1-2, with D unresolved. CDR1 and CDR2 (germline): MDHEN, SYDVKM. The CDR3 spans 15 residues. V lost 5 bases and J 0 bases, leaving 13 bases between the germline ends. CDR3 in DNA: TGTGCCAGCAGTGCCCAAGTTTTAGCTAACTATGGCTACACCTTC. Protein product: CASSAQVLANYGYTF.

This clone has ten or more counts. The chain links TRBV11-3 to TRBJ2-1; a possible D gene is TRBD2 (5 bases). This CDR3 is built from 13 residues. Germline V gene sequence: CDR1 SGHNT, CDR2 YENEEA. Trimming cost V 5 bases and J 9 bases, with 14 bases left between them. The DNA for the CDR3 is TGTGCCAGCAGCGGCTGGGAGAAGGGTGAGCAGTTCTTC. Its translation: CASSGWEKGEQFF.